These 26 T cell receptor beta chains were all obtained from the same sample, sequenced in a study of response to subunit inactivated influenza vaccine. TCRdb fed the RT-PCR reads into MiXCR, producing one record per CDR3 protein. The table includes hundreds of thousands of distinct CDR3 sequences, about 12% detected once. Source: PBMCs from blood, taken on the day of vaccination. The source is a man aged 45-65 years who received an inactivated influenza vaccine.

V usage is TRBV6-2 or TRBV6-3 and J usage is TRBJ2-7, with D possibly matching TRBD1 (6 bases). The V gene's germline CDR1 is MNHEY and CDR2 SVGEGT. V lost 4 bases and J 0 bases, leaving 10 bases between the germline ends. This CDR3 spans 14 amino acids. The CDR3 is CASSWTDNSYEQYF. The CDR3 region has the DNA TGTGCCAGCAGTTGGACAGACAACTCCTACGAGCAGTACTTC.

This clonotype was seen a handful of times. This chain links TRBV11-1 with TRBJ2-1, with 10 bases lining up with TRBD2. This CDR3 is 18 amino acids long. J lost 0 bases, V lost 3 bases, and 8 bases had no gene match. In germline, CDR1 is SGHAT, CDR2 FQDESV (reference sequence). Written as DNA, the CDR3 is TGTGCCAGCAGCTTTACCCGGACTAGCGGAAGCTCCTACAATGAGCAGTTCTTC. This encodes CASSFTRTSGSSYNEQFF.

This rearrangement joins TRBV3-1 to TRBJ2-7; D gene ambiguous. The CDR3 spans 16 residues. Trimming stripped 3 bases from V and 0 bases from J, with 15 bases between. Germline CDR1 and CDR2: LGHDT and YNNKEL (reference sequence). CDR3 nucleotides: TGTGCCAGCAGCCATGTCCTGAGCAGTTTCTCCTACGAGCAGTACTTC. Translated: CASSHVLSSFSYEQYF.

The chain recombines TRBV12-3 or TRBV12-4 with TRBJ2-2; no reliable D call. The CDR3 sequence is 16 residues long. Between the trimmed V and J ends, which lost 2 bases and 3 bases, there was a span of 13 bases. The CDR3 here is CASSLSSPSYTGELFF. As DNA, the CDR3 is TGTGCCAGCAGTTTATCTTCCCCATCATACACCGGGGAGCTGTTTTTT.

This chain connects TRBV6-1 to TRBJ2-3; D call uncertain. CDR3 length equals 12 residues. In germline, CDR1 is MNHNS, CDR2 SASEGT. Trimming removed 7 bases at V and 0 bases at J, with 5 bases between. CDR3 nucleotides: TGTGCCAGCACACAGAGCACAGATACGCAGTATTTT. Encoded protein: CASTQSTDTQYF.

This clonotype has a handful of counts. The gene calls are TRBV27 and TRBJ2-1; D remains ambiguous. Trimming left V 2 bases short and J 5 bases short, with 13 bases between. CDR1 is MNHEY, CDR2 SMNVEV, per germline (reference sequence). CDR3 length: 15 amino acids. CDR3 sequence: CASSLQGFMDNEQFF. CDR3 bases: TGTGCCAGCAGTTTACAAGGGTTCATGGACAATGAGCAGTTCTTC.

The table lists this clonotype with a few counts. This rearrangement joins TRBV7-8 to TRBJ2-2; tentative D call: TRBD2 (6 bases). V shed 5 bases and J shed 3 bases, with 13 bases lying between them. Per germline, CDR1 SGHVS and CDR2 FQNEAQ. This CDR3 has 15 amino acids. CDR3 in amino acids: CASSRGAGYTGELFF. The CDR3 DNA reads TGTGCCAGCAGCCGAGGGGCGGGGTACACCGGGGAGCTGTTTTTT.

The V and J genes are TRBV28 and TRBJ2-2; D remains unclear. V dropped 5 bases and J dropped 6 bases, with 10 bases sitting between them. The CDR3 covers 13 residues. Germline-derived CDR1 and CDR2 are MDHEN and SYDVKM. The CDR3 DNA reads TGTGCCAGCAGTACCCATTGGGCCGGGGAGCTGTTTTTT. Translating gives CASSTHWAGELFF.

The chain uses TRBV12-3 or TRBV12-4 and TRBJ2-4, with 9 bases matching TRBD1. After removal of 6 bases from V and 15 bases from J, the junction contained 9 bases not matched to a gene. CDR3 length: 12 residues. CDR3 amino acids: CASRQLGQGAYF. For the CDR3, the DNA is TGTGCCAGCAGACAGCTGGGACAGGGAGCGTACTTC.

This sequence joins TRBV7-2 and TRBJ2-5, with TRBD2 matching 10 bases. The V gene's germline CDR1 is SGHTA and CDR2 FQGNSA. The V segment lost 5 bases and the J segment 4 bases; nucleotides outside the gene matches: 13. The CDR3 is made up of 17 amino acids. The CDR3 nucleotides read TGTGCCAGCAGCCGCCCGGGACTAGCGAGGGGGGGAGAGACCCAGTACTTC. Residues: CASSRPGLARGGETQYF.

CDR3 residues: CSAYNSGANVLTF. The CDR3 nucleotides read TGCAGTGCGTATAACTCTGGGGCCAACGTCCTGACTTTC. The chain employs TRBV20-1 and TRBJ2-6; the D is unclear. In germline, CDR1 is DFQATT, CDR2 SNEGSKA (reference sequence). V lost 6 bases and J 0 bases, leaving 6 bases between the germline ends. CDR3 size: 13 residues.

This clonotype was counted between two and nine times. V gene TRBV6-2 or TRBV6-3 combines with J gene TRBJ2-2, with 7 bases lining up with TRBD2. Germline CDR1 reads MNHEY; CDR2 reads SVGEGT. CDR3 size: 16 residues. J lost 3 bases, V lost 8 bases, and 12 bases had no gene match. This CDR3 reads CASGEGIWRDTGELFF. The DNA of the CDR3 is TGTGCCAGCGGGGAGGGAATATGGAGGGACACCGGGGAGCTGTTTTTT.

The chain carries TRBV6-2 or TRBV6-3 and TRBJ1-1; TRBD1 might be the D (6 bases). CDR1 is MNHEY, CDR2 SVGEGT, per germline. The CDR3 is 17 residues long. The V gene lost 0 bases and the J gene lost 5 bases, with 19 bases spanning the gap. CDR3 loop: CASSYSRPGESKTEAFF. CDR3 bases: TGTGCCAGCAGTTACTCGAGGCCAGGGGAGAGTAAGACTGAAGCTTTCTTT.

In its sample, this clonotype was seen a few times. CDR3 nucleotide sequence: TGTGCCAGCAGATCGAACAGGGGTTCCGGGGAGCTGTTTTTT. Translating it yields CASRSNRGSGELFF. The gene calls are TRBV27 and TRBJ2-2; 7 bases are a match to TRBD1. In germline, CDR1 is MNHEY, CDR2 SMNVEV (reference sequence). This CDR3 region has 14 residues. V lost 6 bases and J lost 6; bases outside the gene matches: 7.

CDR3 DNA sequence: TGTGCCAGCAGTTTACAGCAGGGGGCGGGAGAGACCCAGTACTTC. It encodes CASSLQQGAGETQYF. This chain uses TRBV12-3 or TRBV12-4 with TRBJ2-5, with 8 positions matching TRBD1. The CDR3 has 15 amino acids. With 2 bases clipped from V and 4 bases from J, the junction kept 6 bases outside the gene matches.

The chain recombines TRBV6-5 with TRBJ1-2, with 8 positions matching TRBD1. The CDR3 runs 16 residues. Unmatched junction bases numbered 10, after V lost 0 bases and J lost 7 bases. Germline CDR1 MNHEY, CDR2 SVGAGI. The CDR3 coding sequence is TGTGCCAGCAGTTACTCGGTTAGAGGACAGGGCGGTGGCTACACCTTC. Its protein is CASSYSVRGQGGGYTF.

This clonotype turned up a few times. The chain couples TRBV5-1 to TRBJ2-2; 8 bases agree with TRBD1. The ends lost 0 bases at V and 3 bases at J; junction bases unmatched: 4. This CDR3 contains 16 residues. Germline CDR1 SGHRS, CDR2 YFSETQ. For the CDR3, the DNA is TGCGCCAGCAGCTTGGCCGAACAGGGGGACACCGGGGAGCTGTTTTTT. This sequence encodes CASSLAEQGDTGELFF.

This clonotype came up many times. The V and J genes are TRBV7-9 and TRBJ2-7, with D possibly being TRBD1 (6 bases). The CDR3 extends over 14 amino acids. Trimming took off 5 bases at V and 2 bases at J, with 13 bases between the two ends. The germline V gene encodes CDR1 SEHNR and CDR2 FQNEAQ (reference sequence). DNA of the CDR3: TGTGCCAGCAGCGGGGGACAAACTCCCTACGAGCAGTACTTC. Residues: CASSGGQTPYEQYF.

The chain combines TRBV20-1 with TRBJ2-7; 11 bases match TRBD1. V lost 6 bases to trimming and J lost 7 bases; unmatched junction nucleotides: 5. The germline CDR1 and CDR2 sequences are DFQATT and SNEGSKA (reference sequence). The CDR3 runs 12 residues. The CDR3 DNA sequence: TGCAGTGCCGGACAGGGGGCCGTGGAGCAGTACTTC. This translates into CSAGQGAVEQYF.

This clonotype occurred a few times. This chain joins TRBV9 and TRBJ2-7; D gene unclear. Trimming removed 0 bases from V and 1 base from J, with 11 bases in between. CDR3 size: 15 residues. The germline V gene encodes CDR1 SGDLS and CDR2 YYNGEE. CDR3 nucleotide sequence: TGTGCCAGCAGCGTAGCCGCTTTGGGGTCCTACGAGCAGTACTTC. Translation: CASSVAALGSYEQYF.

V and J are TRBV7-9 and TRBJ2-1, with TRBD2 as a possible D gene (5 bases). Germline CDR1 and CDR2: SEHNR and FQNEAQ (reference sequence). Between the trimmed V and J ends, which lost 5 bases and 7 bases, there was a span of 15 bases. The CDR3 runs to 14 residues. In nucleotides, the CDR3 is TGTGCCAGCAGCCTCTCTCGCGGGCGTAATGAGCAGTTCTTC. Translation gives CASSLSRGRNEQFF.

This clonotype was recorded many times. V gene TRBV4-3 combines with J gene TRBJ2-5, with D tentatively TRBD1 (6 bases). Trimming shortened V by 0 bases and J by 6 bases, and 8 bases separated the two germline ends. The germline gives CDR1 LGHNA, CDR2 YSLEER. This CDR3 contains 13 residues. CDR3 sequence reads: CASSQEQGKTQYF. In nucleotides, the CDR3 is TGCGCCAGCAGCCAAGAACAGGGAAAGACCCAGTACTTC.

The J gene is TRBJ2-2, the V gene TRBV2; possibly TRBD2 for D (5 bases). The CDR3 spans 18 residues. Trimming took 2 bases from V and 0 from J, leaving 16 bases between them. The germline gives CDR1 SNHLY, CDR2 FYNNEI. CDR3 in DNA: TGTGCCAGCAGTGAATCCTTTGGGGAGACCCCGAACACCGGGGAGCTGTTTTTT. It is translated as CASSESFGETPNTGELFF.

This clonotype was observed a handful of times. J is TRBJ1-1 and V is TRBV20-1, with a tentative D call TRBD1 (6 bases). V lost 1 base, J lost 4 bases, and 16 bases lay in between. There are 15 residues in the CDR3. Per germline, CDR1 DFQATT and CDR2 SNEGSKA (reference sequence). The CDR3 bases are TGCAGTGCTAGAGCCCCCACCAGGGGATCCACTGAAGCTTTCTTT. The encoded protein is CSARAPTRGSTEAFF.

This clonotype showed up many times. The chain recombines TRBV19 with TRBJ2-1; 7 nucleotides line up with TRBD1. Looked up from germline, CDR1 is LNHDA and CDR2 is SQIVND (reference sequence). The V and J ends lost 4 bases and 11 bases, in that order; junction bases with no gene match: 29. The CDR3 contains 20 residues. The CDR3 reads CASSRDQGVFGRTKVGKQFF. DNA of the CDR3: TGTGCCAGTAGTAGGGATCAGGGGGTGTTTGGAAGGACCAAAGTGGGAAAGCAGTTCTTC.

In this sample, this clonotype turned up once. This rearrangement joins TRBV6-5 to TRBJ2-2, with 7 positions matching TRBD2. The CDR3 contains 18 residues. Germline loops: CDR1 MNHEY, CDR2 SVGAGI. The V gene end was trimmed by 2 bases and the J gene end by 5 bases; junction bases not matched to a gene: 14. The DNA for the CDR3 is TGTGCCAGCAGTTACAACTTCGTCCTGAGGGAGGGAACCGGGGAGCTGTTTTTT. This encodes CASSYNFVLREGTGELFF.